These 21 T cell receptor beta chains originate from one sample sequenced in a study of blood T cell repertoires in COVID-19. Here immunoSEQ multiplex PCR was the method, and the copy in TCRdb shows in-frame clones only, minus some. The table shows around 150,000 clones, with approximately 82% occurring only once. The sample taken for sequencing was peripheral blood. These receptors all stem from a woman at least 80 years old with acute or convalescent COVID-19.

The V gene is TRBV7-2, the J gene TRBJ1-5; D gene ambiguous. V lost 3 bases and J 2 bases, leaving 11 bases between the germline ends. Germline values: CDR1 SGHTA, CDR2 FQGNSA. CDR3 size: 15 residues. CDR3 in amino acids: CASSLNSVGNQPQHF. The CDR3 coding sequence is TGTGCCAGCAGCTTGAATTCGGTCGGCAATCAGCCCCAGCATTTT.

The CDR3 region has the DNA TGTGCCAGCCAGGAGGGAGGTAGAGGGTACGAGCAGTACTTC. Translating it yields CASQEGGRGYEQYF. The chain carries TRBV18 and TRBJ2-7; possibly TRBD2 for D (6 bases). The CDR3 is 14 residues long. Per germline, CDR1 KGHSH and CDR2 LQKENI. V was clipped by 8 bases and J by 4 bases, with 18 bases between them.

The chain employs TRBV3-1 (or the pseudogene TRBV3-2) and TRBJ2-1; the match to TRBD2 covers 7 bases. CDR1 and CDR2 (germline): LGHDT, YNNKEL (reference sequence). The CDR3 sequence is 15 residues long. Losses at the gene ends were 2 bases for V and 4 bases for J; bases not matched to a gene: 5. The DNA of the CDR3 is TGTGCCAGCAGCCAAATCCCGGGAGGATACAATGAGCAGTTCTTC. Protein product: CASSQIPGGYNEQFF.

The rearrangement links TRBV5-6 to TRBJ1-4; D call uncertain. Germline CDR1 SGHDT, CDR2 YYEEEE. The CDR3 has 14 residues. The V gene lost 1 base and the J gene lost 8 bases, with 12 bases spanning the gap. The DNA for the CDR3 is TGTGCCAGCAGCTTGTCTACAGCCGGCGAAAAACTGTTTTTT. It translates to CASSLSTAGEKLFF.

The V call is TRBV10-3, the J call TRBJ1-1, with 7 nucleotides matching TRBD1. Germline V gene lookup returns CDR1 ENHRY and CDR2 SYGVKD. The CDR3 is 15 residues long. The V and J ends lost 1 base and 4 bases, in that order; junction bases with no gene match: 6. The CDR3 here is CAISEYGPGGTEAFF. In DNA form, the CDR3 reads TGTGCCATCAGTGAGTACGGGCCAGGGGGCACTGAAGCTTTCTTT.

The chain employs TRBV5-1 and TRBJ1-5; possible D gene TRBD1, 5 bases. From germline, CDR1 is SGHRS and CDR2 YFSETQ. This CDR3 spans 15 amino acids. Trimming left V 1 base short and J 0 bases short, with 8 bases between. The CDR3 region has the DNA TGCGCCAGCAGCTTGTCAGGGTATAGCAATCAGCCCCAGCATTTT. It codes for CASSLSGYSNQPQHF.

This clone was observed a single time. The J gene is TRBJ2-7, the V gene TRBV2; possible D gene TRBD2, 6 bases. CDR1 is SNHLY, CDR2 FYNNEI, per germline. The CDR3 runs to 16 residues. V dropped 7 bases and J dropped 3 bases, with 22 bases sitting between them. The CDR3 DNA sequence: TGTGCCAGCACACGGAGGGGCGCGGACCGGAGCTACGAGCAGTACTTC. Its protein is CASTRRGADRSYEQYF.

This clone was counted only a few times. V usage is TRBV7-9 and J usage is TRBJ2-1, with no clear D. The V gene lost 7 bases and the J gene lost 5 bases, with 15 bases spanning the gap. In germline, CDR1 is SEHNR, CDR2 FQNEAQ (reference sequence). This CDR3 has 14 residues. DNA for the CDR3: TGTGCCAGCACCCCGCCCCCCAGGAACAATGAGCAGTTCTTC. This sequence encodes CASTPPPRNNEQFF.

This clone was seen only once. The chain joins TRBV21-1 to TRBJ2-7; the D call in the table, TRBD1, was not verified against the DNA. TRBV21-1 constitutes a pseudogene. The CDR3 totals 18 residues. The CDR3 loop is CASSTRPSTDPSSYEQYF. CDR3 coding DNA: TGTGCCAGCAGCACTCGTCCCTCGACAGACCCCAGCTCCTACGAGCAGTACTTC.

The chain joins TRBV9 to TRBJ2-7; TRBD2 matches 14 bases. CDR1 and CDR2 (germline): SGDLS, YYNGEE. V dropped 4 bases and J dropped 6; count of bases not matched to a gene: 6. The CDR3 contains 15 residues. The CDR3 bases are TGTGCCAGCAGCCCTATGGGACTAGCGGGAGCCGAGCAGTACTTC. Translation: CASSPMGLAGAEQYF.

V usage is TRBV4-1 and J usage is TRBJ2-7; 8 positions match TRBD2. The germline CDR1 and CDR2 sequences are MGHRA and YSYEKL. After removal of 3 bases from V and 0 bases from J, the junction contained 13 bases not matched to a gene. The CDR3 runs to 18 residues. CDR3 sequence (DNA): TGCGCCAGCAGCCAGAAATCGGGGATTAGCGGGACCTCCTACGAGCAGTACTTC. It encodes CASSQKSGISGTSYEQYF.

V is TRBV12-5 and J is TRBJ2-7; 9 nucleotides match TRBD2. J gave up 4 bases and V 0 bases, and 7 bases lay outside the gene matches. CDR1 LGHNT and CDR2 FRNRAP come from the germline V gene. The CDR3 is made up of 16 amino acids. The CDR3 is CASGLVPREGKYEQYF. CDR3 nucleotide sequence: TGTGCTAGTGGTTTGGTACCGCGGGAGGGTAAATACGAGCAGTACTTC.

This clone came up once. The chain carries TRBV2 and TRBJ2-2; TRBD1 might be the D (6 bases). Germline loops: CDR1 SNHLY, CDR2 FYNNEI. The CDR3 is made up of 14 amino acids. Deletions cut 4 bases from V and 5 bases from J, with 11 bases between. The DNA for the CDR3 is TGTGCCAGCAGTGGTTACAGGGAAACCGGGGAGCTGTTTTTT. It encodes CASSGYRETGELFF. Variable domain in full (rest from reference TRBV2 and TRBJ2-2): EPEVTQTPSHQVTQMGQEVILRCVPISNHLYFYWYRQILGQKVEFLVSFYNNEISEKSEIFDDQFSVERPDGSNFTLKIRSTKLEDSAMYFCASSGYRETGELFFGEGSRLTVL.

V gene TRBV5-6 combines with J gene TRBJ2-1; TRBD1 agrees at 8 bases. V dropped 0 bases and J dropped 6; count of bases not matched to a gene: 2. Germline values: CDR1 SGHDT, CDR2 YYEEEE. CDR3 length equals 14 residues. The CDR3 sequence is CASSLGDRGNEQFF. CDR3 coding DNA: TGTGCCAGCAGCTTGGGCGACAGGGGCAATGAGCAGTTCTTC. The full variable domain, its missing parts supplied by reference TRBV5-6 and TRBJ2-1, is DAGVTQSPTHLIKTRGQQVTLRCSPKSGHDTVSWYQQALGQGPQFIFQYYEEEERQRGNFPDRFSGHQFPNYSSELNVNALLLGDSALYLCASSLGDRGNEQFFGPGTRLTVL.

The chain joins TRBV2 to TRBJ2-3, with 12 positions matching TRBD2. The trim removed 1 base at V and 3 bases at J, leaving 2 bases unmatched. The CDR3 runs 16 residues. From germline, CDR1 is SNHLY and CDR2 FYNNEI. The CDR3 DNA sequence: TGTGCCAGCAGTGAAGGGCTAGCGGGAGGGACAGATACGCAGTATTTT. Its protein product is CASSEGLAGGTDTQYF.

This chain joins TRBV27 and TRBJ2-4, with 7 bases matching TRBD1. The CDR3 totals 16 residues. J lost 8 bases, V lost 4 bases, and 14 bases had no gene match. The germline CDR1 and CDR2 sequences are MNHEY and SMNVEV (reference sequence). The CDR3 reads CASSSGQSIRGDIQYF. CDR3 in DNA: TGTGCCAGCAGTTCGGGACAGTCAATTCGAGGGGACATTCAGTACTTC.

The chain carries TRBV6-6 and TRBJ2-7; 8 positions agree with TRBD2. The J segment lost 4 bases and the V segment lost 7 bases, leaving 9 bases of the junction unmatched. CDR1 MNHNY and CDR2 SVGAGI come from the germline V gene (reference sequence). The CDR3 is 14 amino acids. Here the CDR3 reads CASTRDTGGYEQYF. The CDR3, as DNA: TGTGCCAGCACCCGGGACACGGGGGGGTACGAGCAGTACTTC.

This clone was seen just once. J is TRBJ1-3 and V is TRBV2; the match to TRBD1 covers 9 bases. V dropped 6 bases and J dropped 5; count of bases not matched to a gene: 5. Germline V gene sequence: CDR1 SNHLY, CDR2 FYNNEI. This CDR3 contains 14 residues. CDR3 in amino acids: CASRGTGLRNTIYF. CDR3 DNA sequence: TGTGCCAGCAGAGGGACAGGGTTAAGAAACACCATATATTTT.

CDR3 region: CASSWDRGTEAFF. Written as DNA, the CDR3 is TGTGCCAGCAGCTGGGATCGAGGGACTGAAGCTTTCTTT. The chain is built from TRBV11-3 and TRBJ1-1, with D uncertain. V gave up 4 bases and J gave up 5 bases, with 11 bases separating them. This CDR3 has 13 residues. The germline V gene encodes CDR1 SGHNT and CDR2 YENEEA.

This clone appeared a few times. The CDR3 region is CASSLDSGEAFF. CDR3 in DNA: TGTGCCAGCAGCTTAGATTCGGGGGAAGCTTTCTTT. The rearrangement uses TRBV11-1 and TRBJ1-1; D unclear. The CDR3 contains 12 residues. Germline-derived CDR1 and CDR2 are SGHAT and FQDESV (reference sequence). Trimming took 1 base from V and 8 from J, leaving 8 bases between them. Drawing the rest from reference TRBV11-1 and TRBJ1-1, the complete variable domain is EAEVAQSPRYKITEKSQAVAFWCDPISGHATLYWYRQILGQGPELLVQFQDESVVDDSQLPKDRFSAERLKGVDSTLKIQPAELGDSAMYLCASSLDSGEAFFGQGTRLTVV.

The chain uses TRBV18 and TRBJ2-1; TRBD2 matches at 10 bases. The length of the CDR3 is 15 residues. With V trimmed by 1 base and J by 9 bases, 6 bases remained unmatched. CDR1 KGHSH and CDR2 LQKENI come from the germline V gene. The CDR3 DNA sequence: TGTGCCAGCTCACCACAGAGCGGGAGGGCGGGTGAGCAGTTCTTC. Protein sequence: CASSPQSGRAGEQFF.